This entry features one T cell receptor beta chain sequence. The repertoire was sequenced with immunoSEQ multiplex PCR; TCRdb's copy has only in-frame clones and lacks some. The sample includes hundreds of thousands of clones, roughly 88% seen only once; the top ten take 0.0095% to 0.011%. The data originate from a study of shared T cell receptors in the human thymus. The CDR3 runs 14 residues. The V and J ends lost 0 bases and 4 bases respectively, with 10 bases between them. The V gene's germline CDR1 is SGHRS and CDR2 YFSETQ. This sample also appeared in a second study, on human thymus T cells. Per that paper: Thymus tissue was removed during corrective cardiac surgery.

V usage is TRBV5-1 and J usage is TRBJ1-2; D is perhaps TRBD1 (5 bases). The TCR originated in a boy younger than two with a congenital heart defect. Specimen: thymocytes. The CDR3 loop reads CASSLAGGIYGYTF. CDR3 DNA: TGCGCCAGCAGCTTGGCCGGGGGGATCTATGGCTACACCTTC.